This T cell receptor (beta chain) was found in a study of cytomegalovirus exposure and HLA in healthy donors. Use of 60 Vbeta and 13 Jbeta primers characterized the PCR. Method: immunoSEQ multiplex PCR; TCRdb's copy keeps in-frame clones and lacks some. The repertoire holds about 73,000 clones, with 75% as singletons. In germline, CDR1 is GTSNPN, CDR2 SVGIG (reference sequence). V gave up 2 bases and J gave up 4 bases, with 9 bases separating them. The length of the CDR3 is 13 residues. About this clone: Its antigen is currently unknown.

The study's findings and limits: The HLA-A and HLA-B alleles of most subjects were reportedly predicted accurately from TCR beta sequences.

The chain couples TRBV30 to TRBJ1-5; TRBD1 might be the D (5 bases). This TCR was sampled from an older man in good health and CMV-seronegative. Sequenced: PBMCs. CDR3 sequence reads: CAWSPQGNQPQHF. The CDR3 coding sequence is TGTGCCTGGAGTCCCCAGGGTAATCAGCCCCAGCATTTT.